Listed below are T cell receptor beta chains from one sample, sequenced in a study of identical twins. TCRdb reanalysed the 5' RACE reads using MiXCR and keeps one entry per CDR3 protein. The repertoire holds fewer than 900,000 distinct CDR3 sequences, with over 15% as singletons. These same records also appear under a second study, on T cells expressing NK-cell markers.

Sequenced: PBMCs. Receptors were obtained from a woman younger than 35 in good health. CDR3s include the opening cysteine and the closing phenylalanine or tryptophan. A D gene is named only where the DNA matches it firmly. A clone size is listed for some rows: how often the clone was seen (once, few, many), or a class if it is expanded.

TRBV6-5	few	TRBD2	TRBJ2-2	TGTGCCAGCAGTTACTCGATAGTTTACGCGGGAGTCAGGACCGGGGAGCTGTTTTTT	CASSYSIVYAGVRTGELFF
TRBV3-1	.	.	TRBJ2-7	TGTGCCAGCAGCCAAGAAAGGCAGTCCTTAAAGCAGTACTTC	CASSQERQSLKQYF
TRBV12-3/TRBV12-4	few	TRBD2	TRBJ2-3	TGTGCCAGCAGTCCCCACCTAGGCGGTAGCGGGAGGGTAGGAGATACGCAGTATTTT	CASSPHLGGSGRVGDTQYF
TRBV5-6	few	.	TRBJ1-3	TGTGCCAGCAGCTTCGCAGGGTCCTTCGGAAACACCATATATTTT	CASSFAGSFGNTIYF
TRBV10-3	.	.	TRBJ2-3	TGTGCCATCAGTGAGCCACCGGGGCCCGTCGGGGCAGATACGCAGTATTTT	CAISEPPGPVGADTQYF
TRBV10-3	.	.	TRBJ1-1	TGTGCCATCAGTGTCTCAAAACTGAAGACTGAAGCTTTCTTT	CAISVSKLKTEAFF
TRBV7-2	few	TRBD1	TRBJ2-5	TGTGCCAGCAGCTCCCCCCGGGACAGGGTTCAAGAGACCCAGTACTTC	CASSSPRDRVQETQYF
TRBV9	few	.	TRBJ2-1	TGTGCCAGCAGCGCCCGGGACAAGCAGTTCTTC	CASSARDKQFF
TRBV6-1	few	TRBD2	TRBJ2-1	TGTGCCAGCAGTCGGTCTAGCGGCCTAGGGGAGCATTTCTTC	CASSRSSGLGEHFF
TRBV5-1	.	.	TRBJ1-2	TGCGCCAGCTGCCCGTCGGGGGAGGGTGGCTACACCTTC	CASCPSGEGGYTF
TRBV5-6	.	.	TRBJ2-1	TGTGCCAGCAGCTCTGGCGTCGGCTACAATGAGCAGTTCTTC	CASSSGVGYNEQFF
TRBV18	.	.	TRBJ1-2	TGTGCCAGCTCGACTGGGACTGAGTATGGCTACACCTTC	CASSTGTEYGYTF
TRBV20-1	.	.	TRBJ2-7	TGCAGTGCCGCAGACAGCTTCTACGAGCAGTACTTC	CSAADSFYEQYF
TRBV20-1	.	.	TRBJ2-1	TGCAGTGCCATTGGGGCGTTCGGGGGCAATGAGCAGTTCTTC	CSAIGAFGGNEQFF
TRBV11-2	few	.	TRBJ1-4	TGTGCCAGCAGCGGCACACGGACCCAGGTTGAAAAACTGTTTTTT	CASSGTRTQVEKLFF
TRBV12-3/TRBV12-4	.	TRBD1	TRBJ1-2	TGTGCCAGCAGTTTTAAAAGGACAGGGCACGGAGGCTACACCTTC	CASSFKRTGHGGYTF
TRBV5-5	.	.	TRBJ2-7	TGTGCCAGCAGCTTGGCGGCTACCTCCTACGAGCAGTACTTC	CASSLAATSYEQYF
TRBV12-3/TRBV12-4	few	.	TRBJ2-2	TGTGCCAGCAGGCCGGGCAACGGGGAGCTGTTTTTT	CASRPGNGELFF
TRBV12-5	.	.	TRBJ2-3	TGTGCTAGTGGTTTGAGGCGGGCTAGCACAGATACGCAGTATTTT	CASGLRRASTDTQYF
TRBV5-5	few	.	TRBJ2-5	TGTGCCAGCAGCTTCCAGCCGGTCAGGACAGTCCAAGAGACCCAGTACTTC	CASSFQPVRTVQETQYF
TRBV18	.	.	TRBJ2-5	TGTGCCAGCTCACCAGTGCAGGGGCCTTTGGAGACCCAGTACTTC	CASSPVQGPLETQYF
TRBV12-3/TRBV12-4	.	.	TRBJ2-3	TGTGCCACCAGTCTAGGACCGACGAGCGGGGATACGCAGTATTTT	CATSLGPTSGDTQYF
TRBV6-5	many	TRBD2	TRBJ2-7	TGTGCCAGCAGTTACACGGGACTAGCGGGAGGGCCCTCGTCAATCGAGCAGTACTTC	CASSYTGLAGGPSSIEQYF
TRBV20-1	few	.	TRBJ2-3	TGCAGTGCTATAGGGGGGAGGGCTAATTTAGATACGCAGTATTTT	CSAIGGRANLDTQYF
TRBV20-1	few	.	TRBJ2-1	TGCAGTGCTGCCGGTGCGGCGGGATTAAATGAGCAGTTCTTC	CSAAGAAGLNEQFF
TRBV7-9	few	.	TRBJ1-1	TGTGCCAGCAGCCCATGGGGGGCAGGGAAGAACACTGAAGCTTTCTTT	CASSPWGAGKNTEAFF
TRBV29-1	.	TRBD2	TRBJ2-7	TGCAGCGCGGGACTAGCGGGGAGCGAGCAGTACTTC	CSAGLAGSEQYF
TRBV5-1	.	TRBD1	TRBJ1-1	TGCGCCAGCAGATACGGACAGGACTTTGAAGCTTTCTTT	CASRYGQDFEAFF
TRBV11-2	.	TRBD1	TRBJ1-2	TGTGCCAGCAGCTCCAAGGGACAGAACTATGGCTACACCTTC	CASSSKGQNYGYTF
TRBV7-9	few	TRBD2	TRBJ2-7	TGTGCCAGCGGCGCTAGCGGGAGGTCCCCCGAGCAGTACTTC	CASGASGRSPEQYF
TRBV28	few	.	TRBJ1-4	TGTGCCAGCAGCCCCCCGGGTCATAGTCGGGAAAAACTGTTTTTT	CASSPPGHSREKLFF
TRBV12-3/TRBV12-4	.	TRBD1	TRBJ1-6	TGTGCCAGCAGTTCGGACAGGGGCTCACCCCTCCACTTT	CASSSDRGSPLHF
TRBV20-1	.	.	TRBJ2-1	TGCAGTGCTAGAGGGGCGGACTCGAAGTTCTTC	CSARGADSKFF
TRBV7-2	few	.	TRBJ2-1	TGTGCCAGCAGCTTAGAGACAGGCCCCTACAATGAGCAGTTCTTC	CASSLETGPYNEQFF
TRBV25-1	few	.	TRBJ1-6	TGTGCCAGCAGCGCTGTCGGGGACGGCAATTCACCCCTCCACTTT	CASSAVGDGNSPLHF
TRBV12-3/TRBV12-4	.	.	TRBJ1-4	TGTGCCAGCAGTTTTTCCGCGGGCGGGAATGAAAAACTGTTTTTT	CASSFSAGGNEKLFF
TRBV27	few	TRBD1	TRBJ2-7	TGTGCCAGCAGTGCGACAGGGGGCGTAGCCTACGAGCAGTACTTC	CASSATGGVAYEQYF
TRBV20-1	.	.	TRBJ2-7	TGCAGTATAACGGGGCGGGGTCTCAACGAGCAGTACTTC	CSITGRGLNEQYF
TRBV20-1	.	TRBD1	TRBJ2-3	TGCAGTGCTAGGTTCGGGACAGGGGGCCGAGATACGCAGTATTTT	CSARFGTGGRDTQYF
TRBV12-5	.	TRBD2	TRBJ2-1	TGTGCTAGTGGTACCGGACTGAGCGGGAAGAGCTCCTACAATGAGCAGTTCTTC	CASGTGLSGKSSYNEQFF
TRBV9	.	.	TRBJ2-6	TGTGCCAGCAGCGTAGTACCAAACAACGTCCTGACTTTC	CASSVVPNNVLTF
TRBV5-1	.	.	TRBJ2-2	TGCGCCAGCAGCTTACCGACAGACTCGAACACCGGGGAGCTGTTTTTT	CASSLPTDSNTGELFF
TRBV7-2	few	TRBD1	TRBJ1-6	TGTGCCAGCAGCCCTCGACAGGGCCGCTCACCCCTCCACTTT	CASSPRQGRSPLHF
TRBV11-2	.	TRBD2	TRBJ2-3	TGTGCCAGTCGGGGACTAGCGGGAGGTATCACAGATACGCAGTATTTT	CASRGLAGGITDTQYF
TRBV19	.	.	TRBJ2-7	TGTGCCAGTAGTCGAGAGCGGACGAAATACGAGCAGTACTTC	CASSRERTKYEQYF
TRBV6-6	few	TRBD2	TRBJ2-5	TGTGCCAGCAGTTACTCCCCGGGACTACCATACTTC	CASSYSPGLPYF